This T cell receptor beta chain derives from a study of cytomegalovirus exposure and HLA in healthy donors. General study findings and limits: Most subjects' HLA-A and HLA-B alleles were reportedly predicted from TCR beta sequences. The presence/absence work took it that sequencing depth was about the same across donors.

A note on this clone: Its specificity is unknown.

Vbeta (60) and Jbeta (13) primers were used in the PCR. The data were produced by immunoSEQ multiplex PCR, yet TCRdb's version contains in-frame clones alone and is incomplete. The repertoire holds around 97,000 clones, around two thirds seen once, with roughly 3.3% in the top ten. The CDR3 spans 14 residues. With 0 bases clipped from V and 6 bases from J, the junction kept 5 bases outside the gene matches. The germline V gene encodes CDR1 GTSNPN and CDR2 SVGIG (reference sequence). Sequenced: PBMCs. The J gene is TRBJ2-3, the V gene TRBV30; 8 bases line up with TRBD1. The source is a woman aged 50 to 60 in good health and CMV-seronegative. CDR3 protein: CAWSVRRTGDTQYF. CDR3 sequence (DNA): TGTGCCTGGAGTGTACGTAGGACAGGGGATACGCAGTATTTT. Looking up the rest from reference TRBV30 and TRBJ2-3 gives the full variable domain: SQTIHQWPATLVQPVGSPLSLECTVEGTSNPNLYWYRQAAGRGLQLLFYSVGIGQISSEVPQNLSASRPQDRQFILSSKKLLLSDSGFYLCAWSVRRTGDTQYFGPGTRLTVL.